The rows below give T cell receptor beta chains drawn from one sample of a study of technical replicates of blood from a few donors. Assay used: immunoSEQ multiplex PCR; TCRdb lists only in-frame clones, some missing. The sample contains around 72,000 clones, approximately 93% of which appear only once. Material for sequencing was PBMCs. These receptors originate from a human donor in good health. Some clones in this sample may be carry-over from other donors' samples. The CDR3 runs from the conserved cysteine through the conserved F or W. D genes are given only for firm matches. Some rows have no size entry. The others give once, few or many, or a class for an expanded clone.

j_call: TRBJ2-4
clone_size: few
d_call: TRBD1
v_call: TRBV6-1
cdr3_aa: CASSEASGGYLAKNIQYF
cdr3_nt: TGTGCCAGCAGTGAAGCGTCAGGGGGCTATCTAGCCAAAAACATTCAGTACTTC

j_call: TRBJ2-1
clone_size: .
d_call: TRBD1
v_call: TRBV19
cdr3_aa: CASSIDRGNEQFF
cdr3_nt: TGTGCCAGTAGTATCGACAGGGGCAATGAGCAGTTCTTC

j_call: TRBJ2-3
clone_size: .
d_call: .
v_call: TRBV30
cdr3_aa: CAWSYGTPRLDTQYF
cdr3_nt: TGTGCCTGGAGTTATGGGACTCCGAGACTAGATACGCAGTATTTT

j_call: TRBJ2-3
clone_size: once
d_call: TRBD2
v_call: TRBV7-8
cdr3_aa: CASSQKPGGTDTQYF
cdr3_nt: TGTGCCAGCAGCCAGAAACCGGGGGGTACAGATACGCAGTATTTT

j_call: TRBJ2-3
clone_size: .
d_call: .
v_call: TRBV5-1
cdr3_aa: CASSLSSPDTQYF
cdr3_nt: TGCGCCAGCAGCTTGTCCTCCCCAGATACGCAGTATTTT

j_call: TRBJ1-1
clone_size: .
d_call: .
v_call: TRBV2
cdr3_aa: CASSWDNLNTEAFF
cdr3_nt: TGTGCCAGCAGTTGGGACAATCTGAACACTGAAGCTTTCTTT

j_call: TRBJ2-1
clone_size: .
d_call: TRBD1
v_call: TRBV7-2
cdr3_aa: CASSPQKGQANYNEQFF
cdr3_nt: TGTGCCAGCAGCCCACAGAAGGGACAGGCTAACTACAATGAGCAGTTCTTC

j_call: TRBJ2-7
clone_size: .
d_call: .
v_call: TRBV7-6
cdr3_aa: CASRDRPSSYEQYF
cdr3_nt: TGTGCCAGCAGAGACAGGCCGAGCTCCTACGAGCAGTACTTC

j_call: TRBJ1-2
clone_size: .
d_call: .
v_call: TRBV7-8
cdr3_aa: CASSLGTNYGYTF
cdr3_nt: TGTGCCAGCAGCTTAGGGACAAACTATGGCTACACCTTC

j_call: TRBJ1-2
clone_size: .
d_call: .
v_call: TRBV4-3
cdr3_aa: CASSQDHQGFYGYTF
cdr3_nt: TGCGCCAGCAGCCAAGATCATCAGGGGTTCTATGGCTACACCTTC

j_call: TRBJ2-1
clone_size: .
d_call: TRBD2
v_call: TRBV5-1
cdr3_aa: CASSPGGLADEQFF
cdr3_nt: TGCGCCAGCAGCCCGGGGGGACTAGCGGATGAGCAGTTCTTC

j_call: TRBJ2-2
clone_size: .
d_call: TRBD2
v_call: TRBV6-6
cdr3_aa: CASSYVGGGTGELFF
cdr3_nt: TGTGCCAGCAGTTACGTGGGCGGGGGGACCGGGGAGCTGTTTTTT

j_call: TRBJ1-5
clone_size: .
d_call: TRBD1
v_call: TRBV5-8
cdr3_aa: CASSWTGIDQPQHF
cdr3_nt: TGTGCCAGCAGCTGGACAGGGATTGATCAGCCCCAGCATTTT

j_call: TRBJ1-1
clone_size: .
d_call: .
v_call: TRBV5-1
cdr3_aa: CASRLQGSNTEAFF
cdr3_nt: TGCGCCAGCAGGTTACAGGGTTCGAACACTGAAGCTTTCTTT

j_call: TRBJ2-1
clone_size: once
d_call: .
v_call: TRBV21-1
cdr3_aa: CASTDSEWSQYCYNEQFF
cdr3_nt: TGTGCCAGCACCGACTCTGAATGGTCCCAATACTGTTACAATGAGCAGTTCTTC

j_call: TRBJ2-3
clone_size: .
d_call: .
v_call: TRBV7-8
cdr3_aa: CASSLRGSPDTQYF
cdr3_nt: TGTGCCAGCAGCTTAAGAGGGAGCCCAGATACGCAGTATTTT

j_call: TRBJ2-3
clone_size: many
d_call: TRBD2
v_call: TRBV6-4
cdr3_aa: CASSDVAGGGKDTQYF
cdr3_nt: TGTGCCAGCAGTGACGTAGCGGGGGGAGGTAAAGATACGCAGTATTTT

j_call: TRBJ1-1
clone_size: .
d_call: .
v_call: TRBV5-8
cdr3_aa: CASSLSRAAFF
cdr3_nt: TGTGCCAGCAGCTTGTCGAGGGCCGCTTTCTTT

j_call: TRBJ1-6
clone_size: .
d_call: TRBD1
v_call: TRBV6-5
cdr3_aa: CASSYIGTGRNSPLHF
cdr3_nt: TGTGCCAGCAGTTACATCGGGACAGGGAGAAATTCACCCCTCCACTTT

j_call: TRBJ1-5
clone_size: .
d_call: .
v_call: TRBV19
cdr3_aa: CASSIDTRGQPQHF
cdr3_nt: TGTGCCAGTAGTATAGATACTCGGGGGCAGCCCCAGCATTTT

j_call: TRBJ1-1
clone_size: once
d_call: TRBD1
v_call: TRBV9
cdr3_aa: CASSFTGDTEAFF
cdr3_nt: TGTGCCAGCAGCTTTACAGGGGACACTGAAGCTTTCTTT

j_call: TRBJ2-3
clone_size: .
d_call: TRBD2
v_call: TRBV7-3
cdr3_aa: CASSSGLGSTDTQYF
cdr3_nt: TGTGCCAGCAGCTCGGGACTAGGGAGCACAGATACGCAGTATTTT

j_call: TRBJ1-6
clone_size: .
d_call: TRBD1
v_call: TRBV5-5
cdr3_aa: CASSVTGDHSPLHF
cdr3_nt: TGTGCCAGCAGCGTGACAGGGGACCATTCACCCCTCCACTTT

j_call: TRBJ1-3
clone_size: .
d_call: .
v_call: TRBV9
cdr3_aa: CASSGPTGWENTIYF
cdr3_nt: TGTGCCAGCAGCGGACCTACAGGTTGGGAAAACACCATATATTTT

j_call: TRBJ2-1
clone_size: .
d_call: TRBD2
v_call: TRBV19
cdr3_aa: CASTPSGTFSNEQFF
cdr3_nt: TGTGCCAGTACTCCTAGCGGGACATTTTCGAATGAGCAGTTCTTC

j_call: TRBJ1-1
clone_size: once
d_call: .
v_call: TRBV6-5
cdr3_aa: CASSYKGFTEAFF
cdr3_nt: TGTGCCAGCAGTTACAAGGGGTTCACTGAAGCTTTCTTT

j_call: TRBJ2-7
clone_size: .
d_call: .
v_call: TRBV18
cdr3_aa: CASSGGDRLEQYF
cdr3_nt: TGTGCCAGCTCAGGGGGCGATAGACTGGAGCAGTACTTC

j_call: TRBJ2-1
clone_size: .
d_call: TRBD2
v_call: TRBV15
cdr3_aa: CATSRDIAGDEQFF
cdr3_nt: TGTGCCACCAGCAGAGATATAGCGGGCGATGAGCAGTTCTTC

j_call: TRBJ1-1
clone_size: once
d_call: .
v_call: TRBV20-1
cdr3_aa: CSAPSSTEAFF
cdr3_nt: TGCAGTGCTCCTAGCAGCACTGAAGCTTTCTTT

j_call: TRBJ2-7
clone_size: .
d_call: .
v_call: TRBV12-1
cdr3_aa: CASSSWGPGQGPCEQYF
cdr3_nt: TGTGCCAGCAGCTCCTGGGGGCCGGGACAGGGTCCCTGCGAGCAGTACTTC

j_call: TRBJ2-1
clone_size: .
d_call: .
v_call: TRBV19
cdr3_aa: CASSASGYSYNEQFF
cdr3_nt: TGTGCCAGTAGTGCCTCGGGGTACTCCTACAATGAGCAGTTCTTC

j_call: TRBJ2-3
clone_size: once
d_call: .
v_call: TRBV2
cdr3_aa: CASSLGKTDTQYF
cdr3_nt: TGTGCCAGCAGTTTGGGCAAAACAGATACGCAGTATTTT

j_call: TRBJ1-2
clone_size: .
d_call: .
v_call: TRBV29-1
cdr3_aa: CSVEDGGFGGYTF
cdr3_nt: TGCAGCGTTGAAGACGGGGGTTTTGGAGGCTACACCTTC

j_call: TRBJ2-3
clone_size: few
d_call: .
v_call: TRBV6-4
cdr3_aa: CASSESAGSTDTQYF
cdr3_nt: TGTGCCAGCAGTGAGTCCGCGGGCAGCACAGATACGCAGTATTTT

j_call: TRBJ2-1
clone_size: .
d_call: TRBD2
v_call: TRBV6-6
cdr3_aa: CASSSGLEGNEQFF
cdr3_nt: TGTGCCAGCAGTTCGGGACTAGAAGGCAATGAGCAGTTCTTC

j_call: TRBJ1-6
clone_size: many
d_call: .
v_call: TRBV4-2
cdr3_aa: CASSQDVENSPLHF
cdr3_nt: TGTGCCAGCAGCCAAGATGTGGAGAATTCACCCCTCCACTTT

j_call: TRBJ1-1
clone_size: .
d_call: TRBD1
v_call: TRBV5-1
cdr3_aa: CASSPQGAGTEAFF
cdr3_nt: TGCGCCAGCAGCCCACAGGGGGCGGGAACTGAAGCTTTCTTT

j_call: TRBJ1-2
clone_size: .
d_call: TRBD1
v_call: TRBV19
cdr3_aa: CASSTDRGVTNYGYTF
cdr3_nt: TGTGCCAGTAGTACCGACAGGGGGGTGACTAACTATGGCTACACCTTC

j_call: TRBJ2-7
clone_size: once
d_call: .
v_call: TRBV7-9
cdr3_aa: CASSRSSAGTYEQYF
cdr3_nt: TGTGCCAGCAGCCGGTCCTCGGCGGGTACCTACGAGCAGTACTTC

j_call: TRBJ1-2
clone_size: .
d_call: TRBD1
v_call: TRBV7-9
cdr3_aa: CASSRGQGEGGLYGYTF
cdr3_nt: TGTGCCAGCAGCCGGGGACAGGGGGAGGGCGGCTTGTATGGCTACACCTTC

j_call: TRBJ2-7
clone_size: .
d_call: TRBD1
v_call: TRBV28
cdr3_aa: CASSPTGAGEQYF
cdr3_nt: TGTGCCAGCAGTCCGACAGGGGCGGGAGAGCAGTACTTC

j_call: TRBJ1-5
clone_size: .
d_call: .
v_call: TRBV5-6
cdr3_aa: CASSLWAGAQHF
cdr3_nt: TGTGCCAGCAGCCTTTGGGCCGGGGCCCAGCATTTT